This T cell receptor (beta chain) originates from a study of long-term antiretroviral therapy in people with HIV. On this clone itself: Its antigen is not identified.

Notes on the study in general: Absence of data on ART adherence, viral resistance or therapy changes was noted. Repertoires with HIV possessed tighter CDR3 length spans than those of controls. ART preceded a rise in diversity that nonetheless stayed lower than in transplant donor controls.

Germline V gene data show CDR1 as SGDLS and CDR2 as YYNGEE. The CDR3 has 16 residues. V was shortened by 0 bases and J by 7 bases, with 17 bases between the two germline ends. Researchers ran immunoSEQ v3.0 at survey level. Per-sample TRB depth target: roughly 40,000-50,000 T-cell genomes. Sequencing used immunoSEQ multiplex PCR; TCRdb keeps in-frame clones, though not all of them. Of some 31,000 clones in the sample, 97% were seen once. The TCR comes from a man aged 25 to 45 with HIV. The sample in question was unsorted PBMCs, obtained 7.6 years after starting antiretroviral therapy. The chain combines TRBV9 with TRBJ2-1; D possibly uses TRBD1 or TRBD2 (6 bases each). Here the CDR3 DNA reads TGTGCCAGCAGCGTAGGTTCGGGGGCTAATGGTAATGAGCAGTTCTTC. Translated: CASSVGSGANGNEQFF. Together with reference TRBV9 and TRBJ2-1, the CDR3 gives the full variable domain: DSGVTQTPKHLITATGQRVTLRCSPRSGDLSVYWYQQSLDQGLQFLIQYYNGEERAKGNILERFSAQQFPDLHSELNLSSLELGDSALYFCASSVGSGANGNEQFFGPGTRLTVL.